These 6 T cell receptor beta chains came from one sample sequenced in a study of cytomegalovirus exposure and HLA in healthy donors. In the PCR, 60 Vbeta and 13 Jbeta primers were used. Profiling relied on immunoSEQ multiplex PCR, and the TCRdb table lists in-frame clones only, not all of them. Found here are some 130,000 clones, 85% of them singletons; the top ten hold under 8.5%. Specimen: PBMCs. These receptors were taken from a woman aged 25 to 39 in good health and CMV-seropositive.

The rearrangement uses TRBV13 and TRBJ1-2; D is possibly TRBD1 (5 bases). Trimming removed 5 bases at V and 7 bases at J, with 11 bases between. Per the germline V gene, CDR1 is PRHDT and CDR2 is FYEKMQ (reference sequence). The CDR3 covers 12 residues. The CDR3 protein is CASSAQGGGYTF. The CDR3 DNA sequence: TGTGCCAGCAGCGCTCAGGGAGGTGGCTACACCTTC. The full variable domain, its missing parts supplied by reference TRBV13 and TRBJ1-2, is AAGVIQSPRHLIKEKRETATLKCYPIPRHDTVYWYQQGPGQDPQFLISFYEKMQSDKGSIPDRFSAQQFSDYHSELNMSSLELGDSALYFCASSAQGGGYTFGSGTRLTVV.

The sample holds a few counts of this clone. CDR3 amino acids: CASSYGSAANRLYTF. As DNA, the CDR3 is TGTGCCAGCAGTTACGGATCGGCAGCTAACAGATTATACACCTTC. V gene TRBV6-5 combines with J gene TRBJ1-2; no clear D gene. CDR1 is MNHEY, CDR2 SVGAGI, per germline. The CDR3 loop spans 15 amino acids. The germline V and J ends were trimmed by 2 bases and 11 bases, with 21 bases remaining between them.

The rearrangement joins TRBV5-1 to TRBJ2-7, with TRBD1 matching over 9 bases. Trimming cost V 4 bases and J 4 bases; bases outside gene matches: 9. The V gene's germline CDR1 is SGHRS and CDR2 YFSETQ. The CDR3 has 15 residues. CDR3 loop: CASSPSGTGTYEQYF. Here the CDR3 DNA reads TGCGCCAGCAGCCCCTCCGGGACAGGGACGTACGAGCAGTACTTC.

This chain connects TRBV9 to TRBJ1-1; 8 nucleotides match TRBD1. The germline V gene has CDR1 SGDLS and CDR2 YYNGEE. This CDR3 is built from 16 residues. The ends lost 3 bases at V and 1 base at J; junction bases unmatched: 8. The CDR3 loop is CASSASGQVPNTEAFF. In DNA, the CDR3 is TGTGCCAGCAGCGCCTCGGGACAGGTCCCGAACACTGAAGCTTTCTTT.

This chain links TRBV7-3 with TRBJ1-2; weak D call: TRBD1 (6 bases). Germline V lookup: CDR1 SGHTA, CDR2 FQGTGA. V was shortened by 2 bases and J by 2 bases, with 6 bases between the two germline ends. CDR3 length: 13 residues. In DNA, the CDR3 is TGTGCCAGCAGCTTAGGACAGAACTATGGCTACACCTTC. Its protein product is CASSLGQNYGYTF.

V gene TRBV11-2 combines with J gene TRBJ2-1; TRBD1 might be the D (6 bases). Trimming took off 3 bases at V and 6 bases at J, with 21 bases between the two ends. The CDR3 runs to 17 residues. Germline CDR1 reads SGHAT; CDR2 reads FQNNGV. The CDR3 region has the DNA TGTGCCAGCAGCTTGGAAACAGGGTGGTCCACAGGCAATGAGCAGTTCTTC. Translated, it gives CASSLETGWSTGNEQFF.